There are a few counts of the clone carrying this T cell receptor beta chain. The antigen remains undetermined. The germline CDR1 and CDR2 sequences are MNHNY and SVGAGI (reference sequence). Trimming cost V 6 bases and J 6 bases, with 14 bases left between them. The CDR3 is 13 amino acids. The data were obtained in a study of PD-1 blockade in classical Hodgkin lymphoma. Indicated time point: newly diagnosed, previously untreated cHL patient sample. Untreated, newly diagnosed classical Hodgkin lymphoma PBMCs served for comparison. The table came from immunoSEQ multiplex PCR; TCRdb's copy has only in-frame clones and leaves some out. The repertoire includes about 47,000 clones, just over 90% of them detected once, and approximately 4.9% sits in the top ten. Study outcomes and limitations: A reduction in baseline TCR diversity was reportedly seen in newly diagnosed patients relative to healthy donors. The repertoire differences lack a defined cause, possibly disease activity or prior therapy.

This TCR was recovered from a human donor with classical Hodgkin lymphoma. This chain joins TRBV6-6 and TRBJ1-2, with D maybe TRBD1 (5 bases). Source material: peripheral blood mononuclear cells (PBMCs). The CDR3 protein is CASRTTEGDGYTF. The DNA of the CDR3 is TGTGCCAGCAGGACGACAGAGGGCGATGGCTACACCTTC.